The 14 T cell receptor beta chains below were found in one sample sequenced in a study of blood T cell repertoires in COVID-19. Sequenced by immunoSEQ multiplex PCR; TCRdb stores in-frame clones only, minus some. The table has around 85,000 clones, around nine tenths seen once. Source material: peripheral blood. Receptors were obtained from a man aged 55 to 70 with acute or convalescent COVID-19.

This clone was seen a single time. This chain joins TRBV11-2 and TRBJ1-1, with 9 nucleotides matching TRBD1. Germline values: CDR1 SGHAT, CDR2 FQNNGV. The ends lost 0 bases at V and 6 bases at J; junction bases unmatched: 5. The CDR3 is made up of 15 amino acids. This CDR3 is CASSLDPTGGAEAFF. Written as DNA, the CDR3 is TGTGCCAGCAGCTTAGACCCGACAGGGGGAGCTGAAGCTTTCTTT.

This sequence joins TRBV5-1 and TRBJ1-1; D possibly corresponds to TRBD1 (6 bases). CDR3 length: 14 amino acids. The V end was cut by 4 bases, the J end by 2 bases, with 12 bases between. CDR1 SGHRS and CDR2 YFSETQ come from the germline V gene. CDR3 sequence reads: CASSRDKDNTEAFF. In DNA, the CDR3 is TGCGCCAGCAGCAGGGACAAAGATAACACTGAAGCTTTCTTT. The full variable domain, with the rest looked up from reference TRBV5-1 and TRBJ1-1, is KAGVTQTPRYLIKTRGQQVTLSCSPISGHRSVSWYQQTPGQGLQFLFEYFSETQRNKGNFPGRFSGRQFSNSRSEMNVSTLELGDSALYLCASSRDKDNTEAFFGQGTRLTVV.

This chain connects TRBV6-5 to TRBJ1-1; no clear D gene. Trimming removed 5 bases from V and 0 bases from J, with 13 bases in between. This CDR3 spans 15 amino acids. CDR1 is MNHEY, CDR2 SVGAGI, per germline. The CDR3 loop reads CASSPPPTVNTEAFF. The DNA for the CDR3 is TGTGCCAGCAGTCCTCCTCCCACAGTGAACACTGAAGCTTTCTTT.

Only one count was recorded for this clone. The chain employs TRBV3-1 (or the pseudogene TRBV3-2) and TRBJ2-3; no firm D call. The CDR3 loop spans 17 amino acids. The germline V and J ends were trimmed by 0 bases and 4 bases, with 17 bases remaining between them. Germline V gives CDR1 LGHDT, CDR2 YNNKEL (reference sequence). The CDR3 DNA sequence: TGTGCCAGCAGCCAAGATAATAAGCGCTCCTGGGCAGATACGCAGTATTTT. Its translation is CASSQDNKRSWADTQYF.

In its sample, this clone was seen a few times. The CDR3 DNA reads TGTGCCAGCAGCTTATTTGCAGGCCAAGAGACCCAGTACTTC. Residues: CASSLFAGQETQYF. The chain joins TRBV11-2 to TRBJ2-5; D gene unclear. V lost 2 bases to trimming and J lost 1 base, with 8 bases between them. There are 14 residues in the CDR3. Germline V lookup: CDR1 SGHAT, CDR2 FQNNGV.

The V call is TRBV19, the J call TRBJ2-6; D might be TRBD1 (6 bases). V was shortened by 5 bases and J by 1 base, with 18 bases between the two germline ends. Germline lookup yields CDR1 LNHDA and CDR2 SQIVND (reference sequence). This CDR3 is built from 18 residues. CDR3 nucleotide sequence: TGTGCCAGTAGTTCCACAGGGAGTGGAGTTTCTGGGGCCAACGTCCTGACTTTC. It codes for CASSSTGSGVSGANVLTF.

This clone was counted between two and nine times. V usage is TRBV27 and J usage is TRBJ2-7; TRBD2 is a possible D gene (6 bases). CDR3 length: 17 residues. The germline CDR1 and CDR2 sequences are MNHEY and SMNVEV (reference sequence). V was trimmed by 6 bases and J by 7 bases, leaving 28 bases between them. The CDR3 bases are TGTGCCAGCAGCAACCTGGCCGGGACTGGCATAAGTGGGGAGCAGTACTTC. Protein product: CASSNLAGTGISGEQYF.

The chain joins TRBV5-1 to TRBJ1-1, with D tentatively TRBD1 (5 bases). CDR1 SGHRS and CDR2 YFSETQ come from the germline V gene. V shed 1 base and J shed 3 bases, with 13 bases lying between them. CDR3 length: 15 residues. DNA for the CDR3: TGCGCCAGCAGCTTGAGGGGAGGCTGGGACACTGAAGCTTTCTTT. This gives the protein CASSLRGGWDTEAFF.

This chain connects TRBV5-6 to TRBJ1-4, with no clear D. The CDR3 totals 15 residues. The V gene's germline CDR1 is SGHDT and CDR2 YYEEEE. The V end was cut by 0 bases, the J end by 10 bases, with 16 bases between. The CDR3 sequence: CASSLAGRAEGKLFF. Written as DNA, the CDR3 is TGTGCCAGCAGCTTGGCCGGCAGAGCCGAGGGAAAACTGTTTTTT.

In its sample, this clone was seen once. The rearrangement uses TRBV25-1 and TRBJ2-2; 11 bases line up with TRBD1. V shed 4 bases, J shed 4 bases, and the junction held 11 bases outside the gene matches. CDR1 is MGHDK and CDR2 is SYGVNS in the germline V gene. This CDR3 region has 18 residues. CDR3 coding DNA: TGTGCCAGCAGTGGTGAGCTGGGACAGGGGGACGGCACCGGGGAGCTGTTTTTT. It is translated as CASSGELGQGDGTGELFF. The entire variable domain, with the rest obtained from reference TRBV25-1 and TRBJ2-2, is as follows: EADIYQTPRYLVIGTGKKITLECSQTMGHDKMYWYQQDPGMELHLIHYSYGVNSTEKGDLSSESTVSRIRTEHFPLTLESARPSHTSQYLCASSGELGQGDGTGELFFGEGSRLTVL.

In the case of this clone: Other DNA variants within this sample encode the same CDR3. The chain recombines TRBV19 with TRBJ2-5, with D perhaps TRBD2 (6 bases). Trimming removed 6 bases at V and 2 bases at J, with 10 bases between. This CDR3 spans 13 amino acids. Germline assignment: CDR1 LNHDA and CDR2 SQIVND (reference sequence). In nucleotides, the CDR3 is TGTGCCAGTAGGGAGCGGGCTCAAGAGACCCAGTACTTC. Translation gives CASRERAQETQYF.

This clone was observed a single time. The chain uses TRBV19 and TRBJ1-1; no reliable D call. With 7 bases removed from V and 1 base from J, the gap between germline ends came to 10 bases. This CDR3 spans 13 amino acids. CDR1 and CDR2 (germline): LNHDA, SQIVND (reference sequence). CDR3 residues: CASKRQANTEAFF. CDR3 sequence (DNA): TGTGCCAGTAAGCGGCAGGCGAACACTGAAGCTTTCTTT.

V gene TRBV5-4 combines with J gene TRBJ1-2, with TRBD1 matching over 9 bases. The CDR3 spans 15 residues. V lost 3 bases to trimming and J lost 7 bases; unmatched junction nucleotides: 10. Per the germline V gene, CDR1 is SGHNT and CDR2 is YYREEE (reference sequence). The CDR3 DNA reads TGTGCCAGCAGCTCCCACCCACAGGGGGCGTCTGGCTACACCTTC. Translating gives CASSSHPQGASGYTF.

This clone was observed a single time. The chain carries TRBV6-5 and TRBJ1-2; tentative D call: TRBD1 (5 bases). The CDR3 sequence is 13 residues long. The V end was cut by 11 bases, the J end by 6 bases, with 19 bases between. The germline CDR1 and CDR2 sequences are MNHEY and SVGAGI. CDR3 bases: TGTGCCTCCGTTTTTGGGGGGAAAGATGGCTACACCTTC. It is translated as CASVFGGKDGYTF.